The T cell receptor (beta chain) described here comes from a study of Ad26.COV2.S vaccination and SARS-CoV-2 variants. In the study overall: Dosing was one shot or two shots 56 days apart.

This CDR3 is 16 amino acids long. Germline V gene lookup returns CDR1 SEHNR and CDR2 FQNEAQ (reference sequence). V was cut by 7 bases and J by 1 base, with 18 bases left in between. Stated treatment: about 20 received Ad26.COV2.S at low or high dose, single or two shots; roughly 5 received placebo; per-sample allocation not given. Vaccine and placebo recipients were sampled on day 63 after the first injection. Sequenced by immunoSEQ multiplex PCR; TCRdb stores in-frame clones only, minus some. The sample shows about 350,000 clones, approximately 86% of them seen only once. This TCR came from a person aged 18 to 59 who received the Ad26.COV2.S COVID-19 vaccine or a placebo. The chain combines TRBV7-9 with TRBJ2-3; D call uncertain. Material: peripheral blood, obtained in a trial of Ad26.COV2.S vaccine versus placebo. In DNA form, the CDR3 reads TGTGCCAGCATCCTCCCTGGGTTTGTGGGCACAGATACGCAGTATTTT. Its translation is CASILPGFVGTDTQYF.